This is a list of T cell receptor beta chains from one sample in a study of CD8 T cells in Susac syndrome. TCRdb passed the immunoSEQ multiplex PCR reads through MiXCR, listing each CDR3 protein once. The repertoire holds roughly 100,000 distinct CDR3 sequences, around 94% seen once, with roughly 0.31% in the top ten. The material sequenced was CD4+ T cells from PBMCs. These receptors were collected from a human donor with Susac syndrome. The CDR3 runs from the conserved cysteine through the conserved F or W. Each record gives: D gene, V gene, clone size, J gene, CDR3 protein, CDR3 DNA. The D gene is left open where the match is weak. Size values are once, few and many counts, or a class for expanded clones, and some rows have none.

TRBD1	TRBV14	-	TRBJ1-1	CASSHRTGTGNTEAFF	TGTGCCAGCAGCCACCGGACAGGGACGGGGAACACTGAAGCTTTCTTT
-	TRBV6-1	-	TRBJ1-1	CASSEATWWQNTEAFF	TGTGCCAGCAGTGAAGCAACGTGGTGGCAGAACACTGAAGCTTTCTTT
TRBD2	TRBV14	once	TRBJ2-7	CASSPLGTTYEQYF	TGTGCCAGCAGCCCTCTCGGGACTACCTACGAGCAGTACTTC
-	TRBV4-1	-	TRBJ1-2	CASSQVFGRDRSYGYTF	TGCGCCAGCAGCCAAGTCTTCGGCCGCGACCGAAGCTATGGCTACACCTTC
-	TRBV5-1	-	TRBJ1-1	CASTQGTANTEAFF	TGCGCCAGCACACAAGGGACTGCGAACACTGAAGCTTTCTTT
TRBD2	TRBV24-1	-	TRBJ2-3	CATSGFQRGSGDTQYF	TGTGCCACCAGTGGGTTCCAGCGGGGTTCGGGAGATACGCAGTATTTT
-	TRBV20-1	-	TRBJ2-4	CSASAGLAKNIQYF	TGCAGTGCTAGTGCGGGGTTGGCCAAAAACATTCAGTACTTC
TRBD2	TRBV7-9	-	TRBJ2-3	CASSLQGRGSADTQYF	TGTGCCAGCAGCTTACAAGGGCGGGGGAGCGCAGATACGCAGTATTTT
-	TRBV27	-	TRBJ2-1	CASKLVNNEQFF	TGTGCCAGCAAGTTGGTGAACAATGAGCAGTTCTTC
-	TRBV25-1	-	TRBJ2-1	CASSASLSSYNEQFF	TGTGCCAGCAGTGCCTCCTTGAGCTCCTACAATGAGCAGTTCTTC
-	TRBV6-7	-	TRBJ2-4	CASSYSNEAKNIQYF	TGTGCCAGCAGTTACTCGAACGAAGCCAAAAACATTCAGTACTTC
TRBD2	TRBV12-3/TRBV12-4	once	TRBJ2-1	CASSWGLTNEQFF	TGTGCCAGCAGTTGGGGACTAACCAATGAGCAGTTCTTC
-	TRBV29-1	-	TRBJ2-7	CSVVVGTEQYF	TGCAGCGTTGTAGTAGGGACCGAGCAGTACTTC
TRBD2	TRBV28	-	TRBJ2-7	CASSPPGLAGGQTYEQYF	TGTGCCAGCAGTCCCCCCGGACTAGCGGGGGGGCAGACCTACGAGCAGTACTTC
-	TRBV9	-	TRBJ2-1	CASSVAGASYNEQFF	TGTGCCAGCAGCGTAGCGGGAGCCTCCTACAATGAGCAGTTCTTC
-	TRBV3-1	-	TRBJ1-2	CASSQDGARGYTF	TGTGCCAGCAGCCAAGACGGGGCGCGTGGCTACACCTTC
TRBD1	TRBV24-1	once	TRBJ1-4	CATSDSRTGGKLFF	TGTGCCACCAGTGATTCTAGGACAGGAGGAAAACTGTTTTTT
-	TRBV12-3/TRBV12-4	-	TRBJ2-2	CASSLYGTGELFF	TGTGCCAGCAGTTTATACGGCACCGGGGAGCTGTTTTTT
-	TRBV29-1	-	TRBJ2-5	CSVEEPYAQETQYF	TGCAGCGTTGAGGAGCCTTACGCCCAAGAGACCCAGTACTTC
-	TRBV4-3	-	TRBJ2-5	CASSQERALWETQYF	TGCGCCAGCAGCCAGGAAAGGGCCCTTTGGGAGACCCAGTACTTC
-	TRBV14	-	TRBJ2-3	CASSQDLTDTQYF	TGTGCCAGCAGCCAAGACCTCACAGATACGCAGTATTTT
-	TRBV15	-	TRBJ2-6	CATSRETDSGANVLTF	TGTGCCACCAGCAGAGAAACCGACTCTGGGGCCAACGTCCTGACTTTC
-	TRBV2	-	TRBJ2-1	CASKGGGGPHNEQFF	TGTGCCAGCAAAGGTGGGGGGGGGCCTCATAATGAGCAGTTCTTC
-	TRBV20-1	-	TRBJ1-6	CSASGAVTNSPLHF	TGCAGTGCTAGCGGTGCAGTTACGAATTCACCCCTCCACTTT
TRBD1	TRBV15	-	TRBJ2-1	CATSVGQSNEQFF	TGTGCCACCAGCGTGGGACAGTCCAATGAGCAGTTCTTC
-	TRBV18	once	TRBJ1-5	CASSPYISDQPQHF	TGTGCCAGCTCACCCTATATTTCGGATCAGCCCCAGCATTTT
-	TRBV20-1	-	TRBJ2-5	CSARSGSETQYF	TGCAGTGCTAGATCTGGGTCAGAGACCCAGTACTTC
-	TRBV11-2	-	TRBJ1-2	CAINRDSGGYTF	TGTGCCATCAACCGGGATTCGGGTGGCTACACCTTC
-	TRBV5-6	-	TRBJ2-5	CASSLGILETQYF	TGTGCCAGCAGCTTGGGTATACTAGAGACCCAGTACTTC
-	TRBV9	-	TRBJ2-5	CASSVGTRQETQYF	TGTGCCAGCAGCGTCGGGACACGACAAGAGACCCAGTACTTC
-	TRBV7-2	-	TRBJ2-1	CASSLIRFNEQFF	TGTGCCAGCAGCTTAATCCGATTTAATGAGCAGTTCTTC
-	TRBV30	-	TRBJ1-1	CAWSAWGPWGTEAFF	TGTGCCTGGAGTGCCTGGGGGCCATGGGGGACTGAAGCTTTCTTT
-	TRBV14	-	TRBJ2-7	CASSQLGTEAQYF	TGTGCCAGCAGCCAATTAGGCACCGAGGCGCAGTACTTC
-	TRBV11-3	few	TRBJ2-3	CASSLGAATDTQYF	TGTGCCAGCAGCTTAGGGGCGGCCACAGATACGCAGTATTTT
-	TRBV7-8	-	TRBJ2-1	CASSSRTDIREQFF	TGTGCCAGCAGCTCCCGTACCGACATCCGGGAGCAGTTCTTC
-	TRBV24-1	-	TRBJ1-2	CATSGPMNRDYTF	TGTGCCACCAGTGGACCAATGAACAGGGACTACACCTTC
TRBD1	TRBV30	-	TRBJ2-7	CAWSKGQGGTYEQYF	TGTGCCTGGAGCAAGGGACAGGGGGGAACCTACGAGCAGTACTTC
-	TRBV9	-	TRBJ2-5	CASSALGSLQETQYF	TGTGCCAGCAGCGCTCTCGGCAGTCTACAAGAGACCCAGTACTTC
-	TRBV6-2/TRBV6-3	-	TRBJ2-2	CASSYPRRTNTGELFF	TGTGCCAGCAGTTATCCCCGACGGACGAACACCGGGGAGCTGTTTTTT
-	TRBV20-1	-	TRBJ2-3	CSQEGTDTQYF	TGCAGCCAGGAGGGGACAGATACGCAGTATTTT
-	TRBV30	-	TRBJ2-3	CAWAYPDTQYF	TGTGCCTGGGCATATCCAGATACGCAGTATTTT
-	TRBV20-1	-	TRBJ1-1	CSASMNRMNTEAFF	TGCAGTGCTAGTATGAATAGGATGAACACTGAAGCTTTCTTT
-	TRBV5-1	-	TRBJ2-5	CASSLAGRVEETQYF	TGCGCCAGCAGCTTGGCCGGTAGGGTAGAGGAGACCCAGTACTTC
TRBD2	TRBV13	-	TRBJ2-1	CASSPNILAGGPVEQFF	TGTGCCAGCAGCCCCAATATACTAGCGGGGGGGCCGGTTGAGCAGTTCTTC
TRBD2	TRBV6-5	once	TRBJ2-7	CASSFSGTVSYEQYF	TGTGCCAGCAGTTTTAGCGGGACTGTGTCCTACGAGCAGTACTTC
-	TRBV7-6	-	TRBJ2-3	CASSLAYSTDTQYF	TGTGCCAGCAGCTTAGCCTATAGCACAGATACGCAGTATTTT
-	TRBV2	-	TRBJ2-7	CASGLKSSYEQYF	TGTGCCAGCGGTTTGAAATCTAGCTACGAGCAGTACTTC
TRBD2	TRBV3-1	-	TRBJ2-4	CASSQGTSGGIAKNIQYF	TGTGCCAGCAGCCAAGGGACTAGCGGGGGGATAGCCAAAAACATTCAGTACTTC
TRBD2	TRBV4-1	-	TRBJ2-6	CASSQDRGAGANVLTF	TGCGCCAGCAGCCAAGATCGGGGGGCTGGGGCCAACGTCCTGACTTTC
TRBD1	TRBV7-9	once	TRBJ2-7	CASSLEGQGGWEQYF	TGTGCCAGCAGCTTAGAAGGACAGGGAGGATGGGAGCAGTACTTC
TRBD1	TRBV20-1	-	TRBJ1-6	CSARDYRTGDGSPLHF	TGCAGTGCTAGAGATTACAGGACAGGAGATGGTTCACCCCTCCACTTT
-	TRBV5-1	-	TRBJ1-1	CASSLEGQNTEAFF	TGCGCCAGCAGCTTGGAAGGACAGAACACTGAAGCTTTCTTT
-	TRBV28	-	TRBJ2-7	CASSPGLTLAEQYF	TGTGCCAGCAGCCCGGGACTGACCCTGGCCGAGCAGTACTTC
TRBD1	TRBV30	once	TRBJ2-7	CAWSFGQGALGEQYF	TGTGCCTGGAGTTTTGGACAGGGGGCTTTGGGTGAGCAGTACTTC
TRBD2	TRBV7-3	few	TRBJ2-1	CASSLRAGGAGNEQFF	TGTGCCAGCAGCCTAAGAGCCGGGGGGGCGGGCAATGAGCAGTTCTTC
-	TRBV14	-	TRBJ2-1	CASSQVEGGEFF	TGTGCCAGCAGCCAAGTGGAGGGGGGGGAGTTCTTC